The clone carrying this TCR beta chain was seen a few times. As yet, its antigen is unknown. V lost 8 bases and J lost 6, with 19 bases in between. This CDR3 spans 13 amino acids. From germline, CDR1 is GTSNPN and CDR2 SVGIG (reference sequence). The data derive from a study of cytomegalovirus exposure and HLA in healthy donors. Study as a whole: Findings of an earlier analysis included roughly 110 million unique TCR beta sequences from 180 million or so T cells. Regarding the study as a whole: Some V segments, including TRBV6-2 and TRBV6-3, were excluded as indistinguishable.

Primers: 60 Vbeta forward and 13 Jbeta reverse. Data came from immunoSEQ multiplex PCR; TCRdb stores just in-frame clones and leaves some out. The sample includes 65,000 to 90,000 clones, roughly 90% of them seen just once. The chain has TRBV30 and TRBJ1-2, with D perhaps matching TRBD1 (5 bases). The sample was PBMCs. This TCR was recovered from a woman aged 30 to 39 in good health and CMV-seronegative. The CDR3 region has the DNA TGTGCCGGCCAATTGCAGGGCCGAGATGGCTACACCTTC. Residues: CAGQLQGRDGYTF.